This TCR beta chain was captured in a study of T-cell memory formation after mild COVID-19. TCRdb re-called the 5' RACE reads through MiXCR, storing one row per CDR3 protein. The sample contains 410,000 or so distinct CDR3 sequences, about a quarter of which appear only once. This clonotype was picked up a small number of times. Its target is not known. The CDR3 sequence is 12 residues long. Trimming pared 3 bases from V and 9 bases from J, leaving 9 bases between. The study's findings and limits: Second-wave clones with a day 37 peak had unconfirmed SARS-CoV-2 specificity. Shrinking CD4+ clones resided mostly in CM and EM, and CD8+ ones in EMRA.

Sequenced sample: PBMCs or a T cell subset sorted from them (not recorded which). The chain joins TRBV12-3 or TRBV12-4 to TRBJ2-1; D not certain. The receptor comes from an adult woman who had mild COVID-19 (a few samples of this study predate the infection). Cell type and time point are not known. CDR3 in amino acids: CASSFLASEQFF. For the CDR3, the DNA is TGTGCCAGCAGTTTTCTGGCGTCTGAGCAGTTCTTC.